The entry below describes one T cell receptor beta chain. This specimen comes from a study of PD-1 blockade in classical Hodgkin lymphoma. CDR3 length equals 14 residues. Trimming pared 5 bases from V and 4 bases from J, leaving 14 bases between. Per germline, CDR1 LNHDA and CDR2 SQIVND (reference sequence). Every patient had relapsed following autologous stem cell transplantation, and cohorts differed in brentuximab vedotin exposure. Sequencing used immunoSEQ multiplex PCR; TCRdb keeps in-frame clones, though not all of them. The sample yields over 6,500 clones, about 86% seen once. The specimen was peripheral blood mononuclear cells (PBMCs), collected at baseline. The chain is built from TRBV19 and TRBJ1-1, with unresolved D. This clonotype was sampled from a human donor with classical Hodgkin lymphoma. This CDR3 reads CASSSISTITEAFF. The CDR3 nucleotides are TGTGCCAGTAGTTCCATATCCACGATCACTGAAGCTTTCTTT.